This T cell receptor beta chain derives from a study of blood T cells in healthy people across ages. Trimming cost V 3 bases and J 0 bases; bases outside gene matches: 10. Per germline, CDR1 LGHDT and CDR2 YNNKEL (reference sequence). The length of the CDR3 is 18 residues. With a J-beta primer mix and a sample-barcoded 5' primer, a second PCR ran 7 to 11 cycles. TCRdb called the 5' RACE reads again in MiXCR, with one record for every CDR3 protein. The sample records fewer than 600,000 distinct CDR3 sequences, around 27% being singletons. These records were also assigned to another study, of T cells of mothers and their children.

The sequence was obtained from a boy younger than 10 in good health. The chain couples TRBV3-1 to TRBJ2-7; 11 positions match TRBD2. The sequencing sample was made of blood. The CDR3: CASSHLGLAGAHSYEQYF. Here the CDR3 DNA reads TGTGCCAGCAGCCACCTCGGACTAGCGGGTGCCCACTCCTACGAGCAGTACTTC.